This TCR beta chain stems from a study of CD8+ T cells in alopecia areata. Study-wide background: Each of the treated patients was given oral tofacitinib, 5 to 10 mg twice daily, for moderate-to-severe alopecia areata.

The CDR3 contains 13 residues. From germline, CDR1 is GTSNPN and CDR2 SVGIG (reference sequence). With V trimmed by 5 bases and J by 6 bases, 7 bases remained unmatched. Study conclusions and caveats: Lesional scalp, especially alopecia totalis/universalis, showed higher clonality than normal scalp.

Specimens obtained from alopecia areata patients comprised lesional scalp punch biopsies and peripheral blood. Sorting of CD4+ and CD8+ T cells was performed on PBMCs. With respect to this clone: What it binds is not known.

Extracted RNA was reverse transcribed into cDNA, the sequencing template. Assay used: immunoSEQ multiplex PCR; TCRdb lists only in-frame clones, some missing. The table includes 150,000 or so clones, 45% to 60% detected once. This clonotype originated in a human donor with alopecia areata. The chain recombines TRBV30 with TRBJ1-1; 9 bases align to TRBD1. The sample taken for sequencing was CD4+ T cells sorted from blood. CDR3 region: CAWSRQGEAEAFF. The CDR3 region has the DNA TGTGCCTGGTCCCGACAGGGGGAGGCTGAAGCTTTCTTT.